This T cell receptor beta chain was sequenced in a study of CD8+ T cells in alopecia areata. This clone appeared a few times. The sequencing template was cDNA reverse transcribed from extracted RNA. Sequencing was performed with immunoSEQ multiplex PCR; in TCRdb, only in-frame clones are kept and a portion is missing. The sample has roughly 120,000 clones; under 40% are singletons. V was trimmed by 7 bases and J by 2 bases, leaving 11 bases between them. The CDR3 spans 12 residues. Germline-derived CDR1 and CDR2 are SQVTM and ANQGSEA. The sample was CD4+ T cells sorted from blood. The clonotype comes from a human donor with alopecia areata. This chain connects TRBV29-1 to TRBJ1-1, with no clear D. For the CDR3, the DNA is TGCAGCGGCAGCCAGCTAAACACTGAAGCTTTCTTT. Encoded protein: CSGSQLNTEAFF. Full variable domain (remainder filled in from reference TRBV29-1 and TRBJ1-1): SAVISQKPSRDICQRGTSLTIQCQVDSQVTMMFWYRQQPGQSLTLIATANQGSEATYESGFVIDKFPISRPNLTFSTLTVSNMSPEDSSIYLCSGSQLNTEAFFGQGTRLTVV.